The rows below give T cell receptor beta chains drawn from one sample of a study of spatial heterogeneity in lung cancer. MiXCR was run by TCRdb on the 5' RACE reads, yielding one entry per CDR3 protein. The data show 35,000 or so distinct CDR3 sequences, around 5.5% seen once. Sequences were derived from PBMCs, sampled at surgery. Receptors originate from a female donor with early-stage non-small cell lung cancer. The CDR3 runs from the conserved cysteine through the conserved F or W. D genes are given only for firm matches. Clone size, where shown, is once, few, many, or a class for clones that have expanded.

J gene	clone size	V gene	CDR3 length	D gene	CDR3 protein	CDR3 DNA
TRBJ2-5	many	TRBV6-5	15	TRBD1	CASSRQGVPQETQYF	TGTGCCAGCAGTCGACAGGGAGTACCACAAGAGACCCAGTACTTC
TRBJ2-1	NA	TRBV4-3	16	NA	CASSQEALELHNEQFF	TGCGCCAGCAGCCAAGAGGCACTAGAGCTACACAATGAGCAGTTCTTC
TRBJ2-1	few	TRBV4-3	15	NA	CASSQVLLGYNEQFF	TGCGCCAGCAGCCAAGTTCTCTTAGGGTACAATGAGCAGTTCTTC
TRBJ2-3	many	TRBV20-1	15	TRBD2	CSASKASGSTDTQYF	TGCAGTGCTAGTAAGGCTAGCGGGAGCACAGATACGCAGTATTTT
TRBJ1-5	many	TRBV28	14	TRBD1	CASSRGQSPGAQHF	TGTGCCAGCAGCAGGGGGCAGTCCCCAGGGGCCCAGCATTTT
TRBJ2-1	many	TRBV6-2/TRBV6-3	14	NA	CASSYSTNYNEQFF	TGTGCCAGCAGTTACTCGACCAACTACAATGAGCAGTTCTTC
TRBJ2-3	many	TRBV24-1	14	TRBD2	CATSSAGPRHTQYF	TGTGCCACCAGTTCAGCGGGGCCCAGACATACGCAGTATTTT
TRBJ2-3	few	TRBV4-1	13	NA	CASSQQEADTQYF	TGCGCCAGCAGCCAACAGGAGGCAGATACGCAGTATTTT
TRBJ2-3	many	TRBV6-2/TRBV6-3	15	TRBD1	CASSPRDRNLGAQYF	TGTGCCAGCAGCCCCCGGGACAGGAACCTAGGGGCGCAGTATTTT
TRBJ2-1	many	TRBV29-1	12	NA	CSVARGDNEQFF	TGCAGCGTTGCGAGGGGAGACAATGAGCAGTTCTTC
TRBJ1-2	many	TRBV12-3/TRBV12-4	13	NA	CASSFTPTYGYTF	TGTGCCAGCAGTTTTACCCCGACCTATGGCTACACCTTC
TRBJ2-7	few	TRBV28	15	TRBD2	CATKHPTSDVYEQYF	TGTGCCACCAAACACCCGACTAGCGACGTCTACGAGCAGTACTTC
TRBJ1-1	many	TRBV10-3	17	TRBD1	CAISEWDRGGMNTEAFF	TGTGCCATCAGTGAGTGGGACAGGGGGGGGATGAACACTGAAGCTTTCTTT
TRBJ2-5	few	TRBV30	13	TRBD1	CAWDRGQRETQYF	TGTGCCTGGGACAGGGGGCAGAGAGAGACCCAGTACTTC
TRBJ2-1	many	TRBV7-2	13	NA	CASSPLPYNEQFF	TGTGCCAGCAGCCCCTTACCCTACAATGAGCAGTTCTTC
TRBJ1-6	NA	TRBV20-1	13	TRBD1	CSALDREKSPLHF	TGCAGTGCTTTGGACAGGGAAAAGTCACCCCTCCACTTT
TRBJ2-3	many	TRBV2	16	TRBD2	CASSQGLAGSTDTQYF	TGTGCCAGCAGCCAGGGACTAGCGGGGAGCACAGATACGCAGTATTTT
TRBJ2-1	many	TRBV6-2/TRBV6-3	17	NA	CASSYHTGTNPYNEQFF	TGTGCCAGCAGTTACCACACCGGGACCAACCCCTACAATGAGCAGTTCTTC
TRBJ2-7	many	TRBV20-1	15	TRBD1	CSARDPGQGSYEQYF	TGCAGTGCTAGAGATCCGGGACAGGGTTCCTACGAGCAGTACTTC
TRBJ1-2	many	TRBV4-3	14	TRBD1	CASSRIQGERGYTF	TGCGCCAGCAGCCGGATACAGGGGGAAAGGGGCTACACCTTC
TRBJ2-7	many	TRBV7-8	14	NA	CASSSERGPGEQYF	TGTGCCAGCAGCTCAGAGAGAGGGCCCGGCGAGCAGTACTTC
TRBJ2-5	many	TRBV29-1	13	TRBD1	CSVVRTGGETQYF	TGCAGCGTCGTCCGAACAGGGGGGGAGACCCAGTACTTC
TRBJ2-2	NA	TRBV20-1	15	NA	CSASGGTLNTGELFF	TGCAGTGCTAGCGGGGGTACTCTGAACACCGGGGAGCTGTTTTTT
TRBJ1-5	NA	TRBV18	15	NA	CASSPPSRRDQPQHF	TGTGCCAGCTCACCTCCTTCCCGACGGGATCAGCCCCAGCATTTT
TRBJ1-5	many	TRBV2	14	NA	CASGIRGRGQPQHF	TGTGCCAGCGGGATTAGGGGAAGGGGTCAGCCCCAGCATTTT
TRBJ1-2	many	TRBV20-1	15	TRBD1	CSAQRLDRIDYGYTF	TGCAGTGCTCAAAGGCTGGACAGGATAGACTATGGCTACACCTTC
TRBJ2-5	many	TRBV20-1	15	NA	CSARDLGLRQETQYF	TGCAGTGCTAGAGATCTGGGCCTTAGACAAGAGACCCAGTACTTC